A selection of T cell receptor beta chains follows, all from one sample in a study of cytomegalovirus exposure and HLA in healthy donors. Libraries were prepared by immunoSEQ multiplex PCR; TCRdb keeps only in-frame clonotypes and omits some of them. The repertoire consists of about 100,000 clones, with less than 85% occurring once and the leading ten covering around 19%. Source material: PBMCs. All receptors derive from a woman aged 55-70 years in good health and CMV-seropositive. CDR3s leave out the opening cysteine and the closing phenylalanine or tryptophan. The D gene is left open where the match is weak.

J: TRBJ2-5; D: TRBD2; V: TRBV13; CDR3: ASSRRTSGILGETQY
J: TRBJ2-3; D: NA; V: TRBV29-1; CDR3: SGRDWMFDTQY
J: TRBJ2-2; D: TRBD1; V: TRBV6-5; CDR3: ASSEQGAGELF
J: TRBJ1-5; D: TRBD1; V: TRBV5-1; CDR3: ASSLRTGANQPQH
J: TRBJ2-2; D: NA; V: TRBV5-1; CDR3: ASSRWTLAGELF
J: TRBJ2-7; D: NA; V: TRBV4-1; CDR3: ASSPAGTSYEQY
J: TRBJ1-1; D: TRBD1; V: TRBV19; CDR3: ASSTYRGTEAF
J: TRBJ1-5; D: NA; V: TRBV29-1; CDR3: SVEDGGQPQH
J: TRBJ1-2; D: NA; V: TRBV29-1; CDR3: SVEGANLGYT
J: TRBJ1-1; D: NA; V: TRBV19; CDR3: ASSKTGDTEAF
J: TRBJ2-3; D: NA; V: TRBV19; CDR3: ASSIYASPTDTQY
J: TRBJ2-7; D: NA; V: TRBV5-1; CDR3: ASSFSGDAREQY
J: TRBJ1-4; D: TRBD1; V: TRBV11-2; CDR3: ASSWNRGVGEKLF
J: TRBJ2-2; D: TRBD2; V: TRBV19; CDR3: ASSHGLAGGVGELF
J: TRBJ2-7; D: NA; V: TRBV2; CDR3: ASSALTEQY
J: TRBJ2-7; D: TRBD1; V: TRBV10-2; CDR3: ASSDPGQGGTEQY
J: TRBJ1-1; D: NA; V: TRBV10-3; CDR3: AISEAPGQLNTEAF
J: TRBJ2-7; D: TRBD1; V: TRBV6-5; CDR3: ASSYPRQGKQY
J: TRBJ2-3; D: TRBD2; V: TRBV15; CDR3: ATSRDTSGRAGDTQY
J: TRBJ2-6; D: NA; V: TRBV30; CDR3: AGRPIVSGANVLT
J: TRBJ2-1; D: TRBD2; V: TRBV5-4; CDR3: ASSVSGSSYNEQF
J: TRBJ1-1; D: NA; V: TRBV18; CDR3: ASSPMGGTYTEAF
J: TRBJ2-3; D: NA; V: TRBV28; CDR3: ASSPNRGGGD
J: TRBJ1-1; D: TRBD1; V: TRBV4-2; CDR3: ASSQDRGREAF
J: TRBJ1-4; D: NA; V: TRBV5-1; CDR3: ASSLSGVTREKLF
J: TRBJ1-5; D: NA; V: TRBV5-8; CDR3: ASSSVQVLRDNQPQH
J: TRBJ1-2; D: NA; V: TRBV5-4; CDR3: ASSLWGVGAYGYT
J: TRBJ1-1; D: TRBD1; V: TRBV23-1; CDR3: ASGYRGLNTEAF
J: TRBJ2-1; D: TRBD2; V: TRBV4-1; CDR3: ASSQRAGVGDNEQF
J: TRBJ2-3; D: NA; V: TRBV15; CDR3: ATSTGAWDTQY
J: TRBJ2-7; D: TRBD2; V: TRBV4-1; CDR3: ASSHSTSGSYEQY
J: TRBJ1-2; D: NA; V: TRBV4-1; CDR3: ASSQVSQRERGGYT
J: TRBJ2-7; D: NA; V: TRBV29-1; CDR3: SVAAGEQY
J: TRBJ2-1; D: TRBD2; V: TRBV14; CDR3: ASSLRLAGASYNEQF
J: TRBJ2-1; D: TRBD2; V: TRBV30; CDR3: AWGRTSGISYNEQF
J: TRBJ2-3; D: NA; V: TRBV20-1; CDR3: SAAGDTQY
J: TRBJ2-6; D: TRBD1; V: TRBV28; CDR3: ASRGRDRGSGANVLT
J: TRBJ2-7; D: NA; V: TRBV21-1; CDR3: ASSYRTGGEQY
J: TRBJ2-1; D: NA; V: TRBV7-9; CDR3: ASSLDVNNEQF
J: TRBJ2-1; D: TRBD1; V: TRBV11-3; CDR3: ASSSGTGGLIEQF
J: TRBJ2-2; D: NA; V: TRBV15; CDR3: ATSRITGELF
J: TRBJ2-7; D: TRBD1; V: TRBV18; CDR3: ASSLGTGGFSYEQY
J: TRBJ1-1; D: NA; V: TRBV20-1; CDR3: RGATEAF
J: TRBJ2-7; D: TRBD1; V: TRBV28; CDR3: ASRIQGASYEQY
J: TRBJ2-2; D: NA; V: TRBV5-4; CDR3: ASSPGTQNTGELF
J: TRBJ1-2; D: TRBD1; V: TRBV5-1; CDR3: ASSPGQGGYGYT
J: TRBJ1-2; D: TRBD1; V: TRBV2; CDR3: ASGKTGLYGYT
J: TRBJ1-2; D: TRBD1; V: TRBV29-1; CDR3: SVAKGTGLFYGYT
J: NA; D: NA; V: TRBV5-1; CDR3: ASTLVPGPGDEQY
J: TRBJ2-7; D: TRBD1; V: TRBV29-1; CDR3: SVEVTGGTYEQY
J: TRBJ1-5; D: NA; V: TRBV6-5; CDR3: ASRTMTGAAQH
J: TRBJ1-2; D: NA; V: TRBV6-5; CDR3: ASSSRNYGYT
J: TRBJ2-1; D: NA; V: TRBV27; CDR3: ASSPLEGLGYNEQF
J: TRBJ1-5; D: NA; V: TRBV7-3; CDR3: ASSPGANQPQH